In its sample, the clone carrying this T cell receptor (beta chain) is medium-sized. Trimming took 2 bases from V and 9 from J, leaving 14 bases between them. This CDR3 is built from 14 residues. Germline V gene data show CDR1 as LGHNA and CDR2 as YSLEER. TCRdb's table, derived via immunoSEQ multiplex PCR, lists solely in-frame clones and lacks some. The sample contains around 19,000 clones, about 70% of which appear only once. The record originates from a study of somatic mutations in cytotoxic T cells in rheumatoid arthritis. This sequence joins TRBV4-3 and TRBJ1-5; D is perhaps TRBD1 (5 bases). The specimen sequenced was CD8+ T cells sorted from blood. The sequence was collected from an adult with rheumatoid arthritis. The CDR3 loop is CASSQYQGMRPQHF. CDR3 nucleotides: TGCGCCAGCAGCCAATATCAGGGCATGAGGCCCCAGCATTTT.